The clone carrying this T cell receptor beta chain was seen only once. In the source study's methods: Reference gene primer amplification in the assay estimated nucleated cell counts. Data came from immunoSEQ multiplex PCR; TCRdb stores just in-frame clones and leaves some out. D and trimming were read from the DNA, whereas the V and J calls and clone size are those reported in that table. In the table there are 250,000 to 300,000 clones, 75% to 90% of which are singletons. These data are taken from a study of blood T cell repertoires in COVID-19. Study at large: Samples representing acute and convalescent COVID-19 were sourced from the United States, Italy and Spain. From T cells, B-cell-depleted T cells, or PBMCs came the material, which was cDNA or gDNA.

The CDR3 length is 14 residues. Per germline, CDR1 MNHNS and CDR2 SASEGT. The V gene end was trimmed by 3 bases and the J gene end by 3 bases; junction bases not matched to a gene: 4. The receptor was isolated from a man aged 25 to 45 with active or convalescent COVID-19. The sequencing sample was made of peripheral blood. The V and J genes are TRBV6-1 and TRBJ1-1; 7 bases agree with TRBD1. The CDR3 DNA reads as TGTGCCAGCAGTGAGTCGACAGGGCACACTGAAGCTTTCTTT. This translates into CASSESTGHTEAFF.